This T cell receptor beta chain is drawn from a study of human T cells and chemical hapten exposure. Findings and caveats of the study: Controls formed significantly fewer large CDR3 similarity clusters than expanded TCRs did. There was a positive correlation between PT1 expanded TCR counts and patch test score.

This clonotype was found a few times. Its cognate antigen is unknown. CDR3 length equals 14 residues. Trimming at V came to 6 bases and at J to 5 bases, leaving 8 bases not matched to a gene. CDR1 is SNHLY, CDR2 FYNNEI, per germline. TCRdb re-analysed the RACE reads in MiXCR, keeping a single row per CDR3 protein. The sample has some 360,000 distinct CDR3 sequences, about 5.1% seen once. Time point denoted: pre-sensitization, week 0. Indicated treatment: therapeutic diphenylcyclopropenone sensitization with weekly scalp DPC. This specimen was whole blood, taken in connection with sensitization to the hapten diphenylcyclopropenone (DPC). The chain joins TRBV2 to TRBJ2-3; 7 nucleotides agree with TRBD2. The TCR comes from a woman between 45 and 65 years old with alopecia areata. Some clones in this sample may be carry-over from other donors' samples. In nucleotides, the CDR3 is TGTGCCAGCAGGCGGGAGTATGACAGAGATACGCAGTATTTT. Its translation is CASRREYDRDTQYF.